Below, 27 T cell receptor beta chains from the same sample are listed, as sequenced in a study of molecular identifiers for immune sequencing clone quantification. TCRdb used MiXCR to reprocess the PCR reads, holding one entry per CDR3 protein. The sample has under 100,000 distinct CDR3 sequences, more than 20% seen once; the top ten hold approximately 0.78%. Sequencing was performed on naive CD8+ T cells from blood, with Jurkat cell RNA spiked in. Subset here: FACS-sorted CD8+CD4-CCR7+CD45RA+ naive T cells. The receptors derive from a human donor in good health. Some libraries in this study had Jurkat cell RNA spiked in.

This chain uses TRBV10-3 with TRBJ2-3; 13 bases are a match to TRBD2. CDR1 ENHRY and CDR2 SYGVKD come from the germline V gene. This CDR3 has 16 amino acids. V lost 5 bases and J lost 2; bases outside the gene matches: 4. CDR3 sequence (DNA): TGTGCCATCAGTATTGGGACTAGCGGGGCCACAGATACGCAGTATTTT. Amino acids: CAISIGTSGATDTQYF.

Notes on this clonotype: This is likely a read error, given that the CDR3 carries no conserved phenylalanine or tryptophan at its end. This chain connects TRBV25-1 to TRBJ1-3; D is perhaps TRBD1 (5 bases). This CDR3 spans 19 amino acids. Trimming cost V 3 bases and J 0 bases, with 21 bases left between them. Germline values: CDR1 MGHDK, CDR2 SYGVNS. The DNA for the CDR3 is TGTGCCAGCAGTGAGTACGCGGCGAGAGGGACCCTCTCTGGAAACACCATATATCTT. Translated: CASSEYAARGTLSGNTIYL.

CDR3 residues: CASSLMEGDTQYF. The CDR3 DNA follows: TGTGCCAGCAGTTTGATGGAGGGAGATACGCAGTATTTT. V usage is TRBV27 and J usage is TRBJ2-3; tentatively, D is TRBD2 (6 bases). CDR1 and CDR2 (germline): MNHEY, SMNVEV (reference sequence). Trimming removed 3 bases from V and 5 bases from J, with 9 bases in between. This CDR3 region has 13 residues.

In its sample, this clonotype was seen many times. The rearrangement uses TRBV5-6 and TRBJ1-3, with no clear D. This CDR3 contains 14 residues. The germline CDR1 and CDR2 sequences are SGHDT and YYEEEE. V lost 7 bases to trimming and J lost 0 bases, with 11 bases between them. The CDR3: CASYGDSSGNTIYF. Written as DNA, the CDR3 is TGTGCCAGCTACGGGGATAGCTCTGGAAACACCATATATTTT.

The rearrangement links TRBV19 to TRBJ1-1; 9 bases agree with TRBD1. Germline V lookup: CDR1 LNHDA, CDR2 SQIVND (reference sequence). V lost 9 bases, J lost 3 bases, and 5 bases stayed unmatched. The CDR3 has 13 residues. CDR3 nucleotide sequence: TGTGCCAGCAGGACAGGGGTCCACACTGAAGCTTTCTTT. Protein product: CASRTGVHTEAFF.

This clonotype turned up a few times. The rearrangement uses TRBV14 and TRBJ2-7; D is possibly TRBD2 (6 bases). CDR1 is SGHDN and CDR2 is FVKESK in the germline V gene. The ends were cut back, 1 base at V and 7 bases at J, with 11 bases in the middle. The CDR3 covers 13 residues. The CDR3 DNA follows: TGTGCCAGCAGCCAAGTTCTCAGCGGGGAGCAGTACTTC. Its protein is CASSQVLSGEQYF.

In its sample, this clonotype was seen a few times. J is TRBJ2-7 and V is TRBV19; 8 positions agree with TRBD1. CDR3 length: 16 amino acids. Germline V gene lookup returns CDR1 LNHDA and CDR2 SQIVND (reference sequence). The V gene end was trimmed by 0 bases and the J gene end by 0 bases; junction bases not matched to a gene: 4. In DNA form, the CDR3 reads TGTGCCAGTAGTATAGACGGGACAGGTGACTCCTACGAGCAGTACTTC. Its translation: CASSIDGTGDSYEQYF. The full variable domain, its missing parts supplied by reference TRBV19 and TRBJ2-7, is DGGITQSPKYLFRKEGQNVTLSCEQNLNHDAMYWYRQDPGQGLRLIYYSQIVNDFQKGDIAEGYSVSREKKESFPLTVTSAQKNPTAFYLCASSIDGTGDSYEQYFGPGTRLTVT.

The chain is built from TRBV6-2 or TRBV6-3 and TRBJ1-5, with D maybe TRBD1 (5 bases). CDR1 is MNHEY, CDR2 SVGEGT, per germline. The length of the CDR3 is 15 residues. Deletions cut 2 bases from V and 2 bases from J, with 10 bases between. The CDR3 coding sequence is TGTGCCAGCAGTTACAGGGGAATGGGCAATCAGCCCCAGCATTTT. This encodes CASSYRGMGNQPQHF.

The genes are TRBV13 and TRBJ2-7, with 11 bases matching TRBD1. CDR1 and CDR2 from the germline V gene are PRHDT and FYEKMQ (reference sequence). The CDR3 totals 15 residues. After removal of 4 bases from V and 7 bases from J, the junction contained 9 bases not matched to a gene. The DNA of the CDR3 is TGTGCCAGCAGCTCTCCGGGACAGGGGGTAGGGGAGCAGTACTTC. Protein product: CASSSPGQGVGEQYF.

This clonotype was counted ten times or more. In DNA, the CDR3 is TGCAGCGTCTCTAACTCGGGACGCCAAGAGACCCAGTACTTC. Its translation: CSVSNSGRQETQYF. The V and J genes are TRBV29-1 and TRBJ2-5; D is tentatively TRBD1 or TRBD2 (5 bases each). The CDR3 is 14 amino acids. Germline V CDR1 and CDR2: SQVTM, ANQGSEA. Trimming removed 6 bases from V and 1 base from J, with 15 bases in between.

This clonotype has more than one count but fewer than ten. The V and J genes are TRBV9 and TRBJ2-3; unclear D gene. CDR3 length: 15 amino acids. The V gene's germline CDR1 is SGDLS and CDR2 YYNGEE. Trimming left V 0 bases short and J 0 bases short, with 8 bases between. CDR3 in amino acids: CASSVAVASTDTQYF. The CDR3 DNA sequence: TGTGCCAGCAGCGTAGCGGTAGCTAGCACAGATACGCAGTATTTT.

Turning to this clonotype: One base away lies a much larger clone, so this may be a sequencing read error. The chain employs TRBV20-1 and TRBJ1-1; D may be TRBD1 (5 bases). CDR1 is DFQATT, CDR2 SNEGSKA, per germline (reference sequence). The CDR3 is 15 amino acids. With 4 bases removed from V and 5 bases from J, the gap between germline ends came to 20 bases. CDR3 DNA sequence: TGCAGTGCTAATCGGCCCAACGGGGGGTGGACTGAAGCTTTCTTT. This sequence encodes CSANRPNGGWTEAFF.

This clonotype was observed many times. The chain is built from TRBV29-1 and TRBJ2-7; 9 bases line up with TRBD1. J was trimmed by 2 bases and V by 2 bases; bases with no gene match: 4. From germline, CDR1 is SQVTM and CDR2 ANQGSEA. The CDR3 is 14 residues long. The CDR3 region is CSVEPGQGTYEQYF. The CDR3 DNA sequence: TGCAGCGTTGAACCGGGACAGGGCACCTACGAGCAGTACTTC.

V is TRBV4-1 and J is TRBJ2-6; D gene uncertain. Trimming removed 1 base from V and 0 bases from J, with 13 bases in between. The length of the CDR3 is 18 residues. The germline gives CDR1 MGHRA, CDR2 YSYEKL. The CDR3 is CASSQVLGYLSGANVLTF. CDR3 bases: TGCGCCAGCAGCCAAGTGTTGGGGTACCTCTCTGGGGCCAACGTCCTGACTTTC.

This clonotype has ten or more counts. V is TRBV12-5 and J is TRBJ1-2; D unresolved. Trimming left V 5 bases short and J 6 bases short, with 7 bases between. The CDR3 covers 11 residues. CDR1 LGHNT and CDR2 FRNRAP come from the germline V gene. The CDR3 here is CASGRVHGYTF. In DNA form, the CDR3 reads TGTGCTAGTGGTAGGGTTCATGGCTACACCTTC.

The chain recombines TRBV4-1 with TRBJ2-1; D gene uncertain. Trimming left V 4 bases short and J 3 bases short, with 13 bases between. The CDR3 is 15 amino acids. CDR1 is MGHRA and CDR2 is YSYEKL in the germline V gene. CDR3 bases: TGCGCCAGCAGCCTCCAGGAGCAACTCTACAATGAGCAGTTCTTC. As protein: CASSLQEQLYNEQFF.

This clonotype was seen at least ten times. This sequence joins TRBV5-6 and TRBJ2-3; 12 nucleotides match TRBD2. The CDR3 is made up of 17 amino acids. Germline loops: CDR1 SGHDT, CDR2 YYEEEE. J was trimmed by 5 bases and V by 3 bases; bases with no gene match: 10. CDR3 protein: CASSSETSGRRIDTQYF. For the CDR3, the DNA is TGTGCCAGCAGCTCTGAGACTAGCGGGAGAAGGATAGATACGCAGTATTTT.

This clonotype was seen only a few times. This chain's CDR3 is CASRLSEWDRSTDTQYF. As DNA, the CDR3 is TGTGCCAGCAGACTCTCCGAGTGGGACCGTAGCACAGATACGCAGTATTTT. The chain combines TRBV6-2 or TRBV6-3 with TRBJ2-3; D may match TRBD1 or TRBD2 (5 bases each). Germline CDR1 reads MNHEY; CDR2 reads SVGEGT. V was shortened by 6 bases and J by 0 bases, with 19 bases between the two germline ends. The CDR3 is 17 residues long.

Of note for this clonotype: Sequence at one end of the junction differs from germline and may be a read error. The CDR3 is CTSSYKPPYNEQFF. The CDR3 nucleotides are TGTACCAGCAGTTACAAGCCCCCATACAATGAGCAGTTCTTC. V gene TRBV6-2 or TRBV6-3 combines with J gene TRBJ2-1; D not resolved. Germline CDR1 is MNHEY and CDR2 is SVGEGT. This CDR3 is built from 14 residues.

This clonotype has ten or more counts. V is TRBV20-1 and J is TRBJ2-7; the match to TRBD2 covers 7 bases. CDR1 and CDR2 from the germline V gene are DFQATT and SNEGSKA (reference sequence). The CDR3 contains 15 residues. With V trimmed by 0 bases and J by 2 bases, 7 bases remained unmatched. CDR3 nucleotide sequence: TGCAGTGCTAGAGATTTGGGGGGGGAAACCTACGAGCAGTACTTC. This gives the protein CSARDLGGETYEQYF.

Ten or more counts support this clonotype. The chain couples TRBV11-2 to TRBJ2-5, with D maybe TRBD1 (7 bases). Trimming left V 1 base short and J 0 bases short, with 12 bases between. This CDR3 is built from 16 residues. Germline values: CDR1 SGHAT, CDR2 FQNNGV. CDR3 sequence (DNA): TGTGCCAGCAGCTTAGTCCCAGGGGGGAACCAAGAGACCCAGTACTTC. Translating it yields CASSLVPGGNQETQYF.

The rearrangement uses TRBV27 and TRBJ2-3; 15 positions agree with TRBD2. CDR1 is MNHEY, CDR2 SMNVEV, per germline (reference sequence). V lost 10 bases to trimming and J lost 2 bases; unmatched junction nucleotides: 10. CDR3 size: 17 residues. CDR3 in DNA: TGTGCCACCCCGGAGGGACTAGCGGGGGGAACCACAGATACGCAGTATTTT. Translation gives CATPEGLAGGTTDTQYF.

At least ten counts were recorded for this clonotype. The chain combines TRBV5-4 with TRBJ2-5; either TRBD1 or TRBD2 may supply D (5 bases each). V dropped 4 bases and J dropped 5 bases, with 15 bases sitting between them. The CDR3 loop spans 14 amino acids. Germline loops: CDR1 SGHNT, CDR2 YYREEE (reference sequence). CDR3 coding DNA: TGTGCCAGCAGCACGGACACCGGGGTCGAGACCCAGTACTTC. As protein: CASSTDTGVETQYF.

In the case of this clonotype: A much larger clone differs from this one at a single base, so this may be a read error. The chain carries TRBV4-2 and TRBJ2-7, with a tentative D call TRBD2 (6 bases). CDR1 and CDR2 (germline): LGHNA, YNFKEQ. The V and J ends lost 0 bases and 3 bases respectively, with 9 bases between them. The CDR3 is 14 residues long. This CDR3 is CASSQELAIYEQYF. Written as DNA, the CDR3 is TGTGCCAGCAGCCAAGAGCTAGCGATCTACGAGCAGTACTTC.

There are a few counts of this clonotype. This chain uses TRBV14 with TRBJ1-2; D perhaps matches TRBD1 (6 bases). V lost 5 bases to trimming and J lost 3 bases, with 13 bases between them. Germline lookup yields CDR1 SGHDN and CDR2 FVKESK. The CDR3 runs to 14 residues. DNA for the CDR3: TGTGCCAGCAGCAACACAGGGATGGACTATGGCTACACCTTC. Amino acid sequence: CASSNTGMDYGYTF. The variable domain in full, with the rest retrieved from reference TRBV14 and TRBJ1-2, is EAGVTQFPSHSVIEKGQTVTLRCDPISGHDNLYWYRRVMGKEIKFLLHFVKESKQDESGMPNNRFLAERTGGTYSTLKVQPAELEDSGVYFCASSNTGMDYGYTFGSGTRLTVV.

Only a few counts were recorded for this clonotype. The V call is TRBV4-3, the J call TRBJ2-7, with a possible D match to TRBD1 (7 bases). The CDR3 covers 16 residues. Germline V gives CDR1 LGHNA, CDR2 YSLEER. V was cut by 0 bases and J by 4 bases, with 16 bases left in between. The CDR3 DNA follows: TGCGCCAGCAGCCAAGAAACAGGGGAGGCGAGGTACGAGCAGTACTTC. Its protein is CASSQETGEARYEQYF.

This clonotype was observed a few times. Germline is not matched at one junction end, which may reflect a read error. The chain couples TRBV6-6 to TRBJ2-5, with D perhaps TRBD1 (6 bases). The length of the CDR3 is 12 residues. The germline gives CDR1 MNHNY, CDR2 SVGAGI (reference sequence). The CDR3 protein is CASSGQQEPQYF. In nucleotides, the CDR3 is TGTGCCAGCAGTGGACAGCAAGAGCCCCAGTACTTC.